This is a list of T cell receptor beta chains from one sample in a study of Ad26.COV2.S vaccination and SARS-CoV-2 variants. The data were produced by immunoSEQ multiplex PCR, yet TCRdb's version contains in-frame clones alone and is incomplete. In the table there are 350,000 to 500,000 clones, roughly 90% of which are singletons. This sample comprised peripheral blood, obtained in a trial of Ad26.COV2.S vaccine versus placebo. The source is a person between 18 and 65 years old who received the Ad26.COV2.S COVID-19 vaccine or a placebo. The CDR3 runs from the conserved cysteine through the conserved F or W. The D gene is left open where the match is weak. Clone size, where shown, is once, few, many, or a class for clones that have expanded.

size,D,J,V,DNA,CDR3
NA,TRBD2,TRBJ2-1,TRBV6-2/TRBV6-3,TGTGCCAGCAGTTACTCAAGTCTAGCGGGGGTTTACAATGAGCAGTTCTTC,CASSYSSLAGVYNEQFF
NA,NA,TRBJ2-2,TRBV19,TGTGCCAGTAGTATATCTCAGGTGGACGGGGCCTGGGAGCTGTTTTTT,CASSISQVDGAWELFF
NA,NA,TRBJ1-2,TRBV4-1,TGCGCCAGCAGCCAAGATCCGGGAAATGGCTACACCTTC,CASSQDPGNGYTF
NA,TRBD1,TRBJ1-5,TRBV19,TGTGCCAGTAGTACCGATCACAGGGGCTATACCCTAAATCAGCCCCAGCATTTT,CASSTDHRGYTLNQPQHF
NA,NA,TRBJ1-1,TRBV29-1,TGCAGCGTTGAGCAGGGGAGGGACACTGAAGCTTTCTTT,CSVEQGRDTEAFF
NA,NA,TRBJ2-1,TRBV9,TGTGCCAGCAGCGTGTCCCAGGGCTCGAACAATGAGCAGTTCTTC,CASSVSQGSNNEQFF
NA,NA,TRBJ2-2,TRBV6-5,TGTGCCAGCAGTTCGACTGGCTGGGAGCTGTTTTTT,CASSSTGWELFF
NA,TRBD1,TRBJ1-2,TRBV30,TGTGCCTGGGGGACAGGGGCTGACGAGTATGGCTACACCTTC,CAWGTGADEYGYTF
NA,TRBD1,TRBJ1-2,TRBV6-2/TRBV6-3,TGTGCCAGCAGTCGAGGGGGCCGTGGCTACACCTTC,CASSRGGRGYTF
once,TRBD2,TRBJ2-1,TRBV6-5,TGTGCCAGCAGTTTAGCGGGGGGCCCTTACAGTGAGCAGTTCTTC,CASSLAGGPYSEQFF
NA,NA,TRBJ2-5,TRBV19,TGTGCCAGTAGTATACTAGGAGAGGGGACCCAGTACTTC,CASSILGEGTQYF
NA,TRBD1,TRBJ2-1,TRBV19,TGTGCCAGTAGCAAAATTCCGGGACAGGGGTTAGTCAATGAGCAGTTCTTC,CASSKIPGQGLVNEQFF
NA,TRBD1,TRBJ2-3,TRBV24-1,TGTGCCACCAGTGGCAGGGGGCGTGAGACTAGGGCAGATACGCAGTATTTT,CATSGRGRETRADTQYF
NA,NA,TRBJ1-5,TRBV7-2,TGTGCCAGCAGCTTAGAATATAATCAGCCCCAGCATTTT,CASSLEYNQPQHF
NA,TRBD1,TRBJ2-3,TRBV7-9,TGTGCCAGCAGCCCAGCGACAGGGGTAACAGATACGCAGTATTTT,CASSPATGVTDTQYF
NA,NA,TRBJ2-3,TRBV5-1,TGCGCCAGCAGCTTGGGTGGAGGGGGCTTCTCAGATACGCAGTATTTT,CASSLGGGGFSDTQYF
NA,TRBD1,TRBJ1-4,TRBV4-1,TGCGCCAGCAGCCCTCCGGGACAGGGGGCCCCAACTAATGAAAAACTGTTTTTT,CASSPPGQGAPTNEKLFF